This T cell receptor (beta chain) was sequenced for a study of CD8 T cells in ankylosing spondylitis. Study-level points and caveats: Among TCR beta sequences, a motif of eight highly homologous variants appeared characteristic of ankylosing spondylitis blood. Reports say disease-linked clones showed up significantly more in matched ankylosing spondylitis synovial fluid.

In the case of this clonotype: Its specificity is not known.

Trimming shortened V by 0 bases and J by 5 bases, and 16 bases separated the two germline ends. CDR1 SGHRS and CDR2 YFSETQ come from the germline V gene. The CDR3 sequence is 16 residues long. From the 5' RACE reads, TCRdb called clonotypes with MiXCR, one entry per CDR3 protein. Among 700,000 to 1,000,000 distinct CDR3 sequences, roughly 12% were seen once, and the ten largest hold roughly 0.51%. The sample consisted of blood, either unsorted or a sorted T cell fraction (not recorded which). The sequence came from a male donor with ankylosing spondylitis. The rearrangement uses TRBV5-1 and TRBJ2-3; D is possibly TRBD2 (5 bases). In DNA form, the CDR3 reads TGCGCCAGCAGCTTGGGAGGGTTGCAGGTGGGAGATACGCAGTATTTT. It encodes CASSLGGLQVGDTQYF.